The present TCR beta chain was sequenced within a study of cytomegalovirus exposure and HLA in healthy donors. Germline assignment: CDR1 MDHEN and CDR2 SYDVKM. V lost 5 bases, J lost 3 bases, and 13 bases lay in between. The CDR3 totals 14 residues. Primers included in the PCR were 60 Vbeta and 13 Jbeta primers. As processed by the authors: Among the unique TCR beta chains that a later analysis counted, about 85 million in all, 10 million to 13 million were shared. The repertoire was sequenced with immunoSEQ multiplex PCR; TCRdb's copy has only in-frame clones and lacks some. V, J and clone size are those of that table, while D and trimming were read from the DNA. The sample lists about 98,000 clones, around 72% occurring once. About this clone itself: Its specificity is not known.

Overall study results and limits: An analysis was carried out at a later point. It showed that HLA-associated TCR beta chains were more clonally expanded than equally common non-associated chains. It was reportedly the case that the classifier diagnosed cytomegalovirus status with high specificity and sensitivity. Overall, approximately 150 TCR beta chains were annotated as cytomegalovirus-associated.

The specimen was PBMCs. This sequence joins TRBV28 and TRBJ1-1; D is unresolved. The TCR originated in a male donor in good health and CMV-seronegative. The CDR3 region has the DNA TGTGCCAGCAGTGCAGACGGGGAGTACACTGAAGCTTTCTTT. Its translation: CASSADGEYTEAFF. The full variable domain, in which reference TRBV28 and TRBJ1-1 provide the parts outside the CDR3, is DVKVTQSSRYLVKRTGEKVFLECVQDMDHENMFWYRQDPGLGLRLIYFSYDVKMKEKGDIPEGYSVSREKKERFSLILESASTNQTSMYLCASSADGEYTEAFFGQGTRLTVV.